Each of the 12 T cell receptor beta chains below was sequenced from the same sample in a study of regulatory T cells in long-lasting Graves disease (dated by TCRdb to the early 2020s). Library generation was performed with multiplex PCR. The sample was run on an Illumina HiSeq 4000. To build TCR beta libraries, CDR3 regions were amplified by Arm-PCR using iRepertoire HTBI primers. TCRdb took the public reads, trimmed them with fastp at Q25, ran MiXCR for clone calling and kept in-frame beta chains. Rows with a matching CDR3 protein are joined into one entry that keeps the most common DNA and genes. Here the sample has 350,000 to 450,000 distinct CDR3 sequences; approximately 10% occur a single time. Approximately 20% of the sample lies in the top ten. The meaning of the sample's time point label: newly diagnosed GD, antithyroid drugs for less than 3 months. For both TCR sequencing and RNA sequencing, RNA was extracted from PBMCs using TRIzol.

These data were also reused for a study on T cells in Graves' hyperthyroidism and ophthalmopathy.

The sequencing used peripheral blood mononuclear cells (PBMCs), collected at new diagnosis, from a patient treated with antithyroid drugs. The receptors shown here come from a young woman with Graves disease. Donor details come from another sample of the same person, matched by shared clones.

This clonotype was seen only a few times. This may arise from a read error, as a much more abundant clone is one base away. This chain joins TRBV12-3 or TRBV12-4 and TRBJ2-3, with TRBD1 matching over 7 bases. The DNA end is more similar to TRBJ2-1, so the J call may be wrong. This CDR3 comprises 15 residues. CDR3: CASSFLTGLGNEQFF. DNA for the CDR3: TGTGCCAGCAGTTTCCTGACAGGGTTGGGCAATGAGCAGTTCTTC.

This clonotype has only a few counts. The V gene is TRBV29-1, the J gene TRBJ1-1, with D hard to call. Germline CDR1 reads SQVTM; CDR2 reads ANQGSEA. V lost 1 base, J lost 3 bases, and 12 bases lay in between. The CDR3 runs 14 residues. The CDR3 DNA follows: TGCAGCGTTGAAGGGAGGTTAAGCTACACTGAAGCTTTCTTT. Translation: CSVEGRLSYTEAFF.

This clonotype was seen repeatedly, ten times or more. The J gene is TRBJ1-1, the V gene TRBV30; the D is unclear. The CDR3 extends over 12 amino acids. From germline, CDR1 is GTSNPN and CDR2 SVGIG (reference sequence). Trimming stripped 0 bases from V and 5 bases from J, with 7 bases between. CDR3 sequence: CAWSVYQTEAFF. The CDR3 DNA reads TGTGCCTGGAGTGTGTATCAAACTGAAGCTTTCTTT. Drawing the rest from reference TRBV30 and TRBJ1-1, the complete variable domain is SQTIHQWPATLVQPVGSPLSLECTVEGTSNPNLYWYRQAAGRGLQLLFYSVGIGQISSEVPQNLSASRPQDRQFILSSKKLLLSDSGFYLCAWSVYQTEAFFGQGTRLTVV.

This clonotype came up many times. This chain joins TRBV12-3 or TRBV12-4 and TRBJ2-1, with a weak D call TRBD1 (5 bases). V was trimmed by 2 bases and J by 12 bases, leaving 11 bases between them. The CDR3 is 12 residues long. CDR3 coding DNA: TGTGCCAGCAGTTTAATCACAGGTCTGCAGTTCTTC. It codes for CASSLITGLQFF.

This clonotype has a count of ten or more. J is TRBJ1-1 and V is TRBV20-1; D gene unclear. The V end was cut by 3 bases, the J end by 1 base, with 15 bases between. Per germline, CDR1 DFQATT and CDR2 SNEGSKA (reference sequence). This CDR3 has 15 residues. CDR3 bases: TGCAGTGCTAGTCCCGGTAGCAGGACGAACACTGAAGCTTTCTTT. It is translated as CSASPGSRTNTEAFF.

For this clonotype: A clone one base away is much larger, so this may be a read error. The DNA of the CDR3 is TGTGCTGGTGGTCGGGATCAGCCCCAGCATTTT. It is translated as CAGGRDQPQHF. The chain recombines TRBV12-5 with TRBJ1-5; D gene ambiguous. Germline-derived CDR1 and CDR2 are LGHNT and FRNRAP. CDR3 length: 11 residues.

This clonotype appeared many times. The V call is TRBV18, the J call TRBJ2-1; 8 bases map to TRBD2. The germline gives CDR1 KGHSH, CDR2 LQKENI. The CDR3 is 14 amino acids. With 3 bases clipped from V and 7 bases from J, the junction kept 5 bases outside the gene matches. The CDR3 loop reads CASSPPGGRNEQFF. CDR3 nucleotides: TGTGCCAGCTCACCTCCGGGGGGGCGGAATGAGCAGTTCTTC.

This clonotype was counted ten times or more. The J gene is TRBJ2-7, the V gene TRBV7-2; D perhaps matches TRBD2 (5 bases). V lost 4 bases, J lost 2 bases, and 9 bases lay in between. Germline V lookup: CDR1 SGHTA, CDR2 FQGNSA. The CDR3 covers 13 residues. The CDR3 protein is CASSSGITYEQYF. Here the CDR3 DNA reads TGTGCCAGCAGCTCCGGGATAACCTACGAGCAGTACTTC.

This chain links TRBV27 with TRBJ2-1; weak D call: TRBD1 (6 bases). Trimming left V 3 bases short and J 6 bases short, with 15 bases between. Germline V gene lookup returns CDR1 MNHEY and CDR2 SMNVEV (reference sequence). This CDR3 is built from 15 residues. The CDR3 reads CASSFFWGRGNEQFF. Written as DNA, the CDR3 is TGTGCCAGCAGTTTCTTCTGGGGCAGGGGCAATGAGCAGTTCTTC.

With regard to this clonotype: This may arise from a read error, as a much more abundant clone is one base away. The chain couples TRBV27 to TRBJ2-7; D is perhaps TRBD1 (6 bases). CDR1 MNHEY and CDR2 SMNVEV come from the germline V gene (reference sequence). CDR3 size: 14 residues. V was pared by 3 bases and J by 2 bases, with 11 bases between. The CDR3 bases are TGTGCCAGCAGTTTGGCAGGGGTGACCTACGAGCAGTACTTC. It yields the protein CASSLAGVTYEQYF.

This clonotype has at least ten counts. The gene calls are TRBV12-3 or TRBV12-4 and TRBJ1-1, with a weak D call TRBD1 (5 bases). The germline V and J ends were trimmed by 3 bases and 5 bases, with 19 bases remaining between them. The CDR3 loop spans 16 amino acids. CDR3 in DNA: TGTGCCAGCAGTTTTTTGGACACTCACCTGGGGACTGAAGCTTTCTTT. Translating gives CASSFLDTHLGTEAFF.

This clonotype was counted many times. The junction differs from germline at one of its ends, possibly a read error. The V gene is TRBV5-1, the J gene TRBJ2-1, with D uncertain. This CDR3 is built from 13 residues. In germline, CDR1 is SGHRS, CDR2 YFSETQ. In DNA form, the CDR3 reads TGTGCCAGCAGCTTCGGCAGCATTTATGAGCAGTTCTTC. Amino acids: CASSFGSIYEQFF.